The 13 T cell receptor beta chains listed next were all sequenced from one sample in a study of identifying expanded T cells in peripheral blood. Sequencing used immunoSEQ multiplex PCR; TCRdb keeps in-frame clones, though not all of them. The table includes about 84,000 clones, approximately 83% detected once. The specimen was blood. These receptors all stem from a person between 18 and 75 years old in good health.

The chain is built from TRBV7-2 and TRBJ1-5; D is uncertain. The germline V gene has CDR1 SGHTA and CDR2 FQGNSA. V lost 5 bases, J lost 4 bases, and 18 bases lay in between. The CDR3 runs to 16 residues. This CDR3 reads CASSRNQASRNQPQHF. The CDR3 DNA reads TGTGCCAGCAGCCGTAACCAAGCATCCCGGAATCAGCCCCAGCATTTT.

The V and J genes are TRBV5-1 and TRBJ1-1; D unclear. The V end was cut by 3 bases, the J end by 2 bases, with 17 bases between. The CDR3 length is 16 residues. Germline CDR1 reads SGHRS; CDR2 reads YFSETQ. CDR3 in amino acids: CASSSSIHKPNTEAFF. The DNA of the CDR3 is TGCGCCAGCAGCTCTTCCATCCACAAGCCAAACACTGAAGCTTTCTTT.

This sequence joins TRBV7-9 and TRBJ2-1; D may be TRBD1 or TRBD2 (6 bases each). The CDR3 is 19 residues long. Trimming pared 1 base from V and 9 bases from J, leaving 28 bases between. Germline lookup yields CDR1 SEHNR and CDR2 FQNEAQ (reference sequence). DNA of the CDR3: TGTGCCAGCAGCTTAGTAGGGGGGCCCACTAGTAGTAGGTCTTCTGAGCAGTTCTTC. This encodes CASSLVGGPTSSRSSEQFF.

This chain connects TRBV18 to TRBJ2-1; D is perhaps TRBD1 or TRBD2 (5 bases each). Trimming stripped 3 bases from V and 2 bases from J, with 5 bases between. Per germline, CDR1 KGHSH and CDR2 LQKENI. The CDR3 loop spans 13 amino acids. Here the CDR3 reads CASSPGAYNEQFF. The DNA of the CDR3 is TGTGCCAGCTCACCGGGGGCCTACAATGAGCAGTTCTTC.

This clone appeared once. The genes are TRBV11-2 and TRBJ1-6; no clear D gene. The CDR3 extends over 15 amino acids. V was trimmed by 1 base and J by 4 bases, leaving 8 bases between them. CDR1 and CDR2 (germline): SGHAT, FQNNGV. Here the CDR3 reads CASSLASRYNSPLHF. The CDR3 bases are TGTGCCAGCAGCTTAGCCTCGCGGTATAATTCACCCCTCCACTTT.

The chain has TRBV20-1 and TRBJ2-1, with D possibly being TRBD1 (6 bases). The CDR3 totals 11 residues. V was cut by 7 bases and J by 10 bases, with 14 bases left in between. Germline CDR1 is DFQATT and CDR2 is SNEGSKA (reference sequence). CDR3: CSVMTGTEQFF. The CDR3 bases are TGCAGTGTAATGACCGGGACAGAGCAGTTCTTC.

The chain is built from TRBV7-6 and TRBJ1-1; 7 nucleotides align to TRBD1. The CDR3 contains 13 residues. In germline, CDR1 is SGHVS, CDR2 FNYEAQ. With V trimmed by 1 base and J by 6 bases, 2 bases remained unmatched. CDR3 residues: CASSLGGTAEAFF. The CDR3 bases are TGTGCCAGCAGCTTAGGGGGGACAGCTGAAGCTTTCTTT.

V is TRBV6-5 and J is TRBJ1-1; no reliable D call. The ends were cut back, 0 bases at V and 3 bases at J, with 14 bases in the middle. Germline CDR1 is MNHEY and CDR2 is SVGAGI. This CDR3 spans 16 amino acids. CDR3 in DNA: TGTGCCAGCAGTTACTCGAGTAGCGGCGGGGACACTGAAGCTTTCTTT. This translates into CASSYSSSGGDTEAFF.

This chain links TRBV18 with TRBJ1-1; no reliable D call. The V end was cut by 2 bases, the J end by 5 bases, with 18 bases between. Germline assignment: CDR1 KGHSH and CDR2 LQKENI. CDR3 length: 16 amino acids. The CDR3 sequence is CASSPYTGLVGTEAFF. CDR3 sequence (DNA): TGTGCCAGCTCACCATATACGGGTTTAGTGGGGACTGAAGCTTTCTTT. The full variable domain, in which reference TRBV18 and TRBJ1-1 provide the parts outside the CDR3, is NAGVMQNPRHLVRRRGQEARLRCSPMKGHSHVYWYRQLPEEGLKFMVYLQKENIIDESGMPKERFSAEFPKEGPSILRIQQVVRGDSAAYFCASSPYTGLVGTEAFFGQGTRLTVV.

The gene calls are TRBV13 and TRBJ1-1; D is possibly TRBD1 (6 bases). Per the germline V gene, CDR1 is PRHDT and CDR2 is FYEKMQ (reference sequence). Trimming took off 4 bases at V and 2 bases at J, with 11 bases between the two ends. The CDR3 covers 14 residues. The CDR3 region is CASSYRTVNTEAFF. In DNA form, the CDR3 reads TGTGCCAGCAGCTATCGGACAGTCAACACTGAAGCTTTCTTT.

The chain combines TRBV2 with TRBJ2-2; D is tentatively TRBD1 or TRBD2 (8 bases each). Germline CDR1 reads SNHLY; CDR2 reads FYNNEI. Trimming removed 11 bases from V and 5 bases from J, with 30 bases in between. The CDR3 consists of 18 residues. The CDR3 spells CAQRPPGGGTGGTGELFF. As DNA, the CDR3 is TGTGCCCAACGCCCCCCCGGGGGGGGGACAGGCGGGACCGGGGAGCTGTTTTTT.

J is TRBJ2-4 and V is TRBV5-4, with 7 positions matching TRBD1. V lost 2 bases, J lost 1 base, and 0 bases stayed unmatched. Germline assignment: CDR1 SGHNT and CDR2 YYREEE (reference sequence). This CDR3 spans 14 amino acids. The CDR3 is CASSLQGAKNIQYF. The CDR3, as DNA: TGTGCCAGCAGCTTACAGGGGGCCAAAAACATTCAGTACTTC.

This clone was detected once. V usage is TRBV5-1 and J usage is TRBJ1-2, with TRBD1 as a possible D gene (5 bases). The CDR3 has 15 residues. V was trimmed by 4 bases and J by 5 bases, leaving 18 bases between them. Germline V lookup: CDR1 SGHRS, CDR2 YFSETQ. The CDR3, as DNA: TGCGCCAGCAGCCCCCGGGGAGACAGAGCGTATGGCTACACCTTC. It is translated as CASSPRGDRAYGYTF.